Listed below are T cell receptor beta chains from one sample, sequenced in a study of T cell repertoires in cytomegalovirus infection. These receptors have no known antigen. TCRdb used MiXCR to reprocess the reads, holding one entry per CDR3 protein. The table has some 560,000 distinct CDR3 sequences, around 40% seen once. This material consisted of cultured PBMCs, taken from culture after CMV antigen stimulation. These receptor sequences come from a human donor in good health (CMV status not recorded). Some clones in this sample may be carry-over from other donors' samples. Both conserved end residues are part of each CDR3. Fields, in order: V gene, D gene, J gene, clone size, CDR3 protein, CDR3 DNA. D genes are given only for firm matches. The size entry is marked missing in some rows and otherwise reads once, few, many or a size class.

>TRBV7-2|TRBD1|TRBJ1-1|many
CASSLDRASTEAFF
TGTGCCAGCAGTTTAGACAGGGCGAGCACTGAAGCTTTCTTT
>TRBV7-4|TRBD2|TRBJ2-2|NA
CASRRGGMNTGELFF
TGTGCCAGCAGACGCGGGGGAATGAACACCGGGGAGCTGTTTTTT
>TRBV7-2|NA|TRBJ2-7|few
CASSFFDFTYEQYF
TGTGCCAGCAGCTTTTTCGACTTTACCTACGAGCAGTACTTC
>TRBV7-8|NA|TRBJ2-3|few
CASSFSGDTQYF
TGTGCCAGCAGCTTCTCCGGAGATACGCAGTATTTT
>TRBV11-3|NA|TRBJ2-7|NA
CASSLARGTEQYF
TGTGCCAGCAGCTTAGCGAGAGGCACCGAGCAGTACTTC
>TRBV27|TRBD2|TRBJ2-7|few
CASSFESGTYTDEQYF
TGTGCCAGCAGTTTTGAGAGCGGGACTTACACGGACGAGCAGTACTTC
>TRBV27|NA|TRBJ2-3|once
CASSLSVPDTQYF
TGTGCCAGCAGTTTATCAGTCCCAGATACGCAGTATTTT
>TRBV6-2/TRBV6-3|TRBD2|TRBJ2-3|NA
CASSSGIEGWTDTQYF
TGTGCCAGTTCTAGCGGCATTGAGGGGTGGACAGATACGCAGTATTTT
>TRBV7-9|TRBD2|TRBJ2-3|NA
CASTPTRGRDTDTQYF
TGTGCCAGCACCCCCACTCGCGGGAGGGACACAGATACGCAGTATTTT
>TRBV6-1|NA|TRBJ2-4|few
CASSEGRGDSIIQYF
TGTGCCAGCAGTGAAGGCAGGGGAGATTCAATCATTCAGTACTTC
>TRBV29-1|TRBD2|TRBJ2-7|NA
CSVGLAGSSYEQYF
TGCAGCGTTGGACTAGCGGGGTCCTCCTACGAGCAGTACTTC
>TRBV6-2/TRBV6-3|NA|TRBJ1-4|NA
CASSSPRNDGDNEKLFF
TGTGCCAGCAGCTCACCACGAAATGACGGAGATAATGAAAAACTGTTTTTT
>TRBV25-1|TRBD1|TRBJ1-6|NA
CASSDTTTGRNSPLHF
TGTGCCAGCAGTGACACCACGACAGGGCGTAATTCACCCCTCCACTTT
>TRBV28|NA|TRBJ1-6|few
CASSPPGRALDSPLHF
TGTGCCAGCAGCCCCCCCGGGCGCGCATTGGATTCACCCCTCCACTTT
>TRBV15|NA|TRBJ1-4|few
CATSREGLRATNEKLFF
TGTGCCACCAGCAGAGAGGGTCTGAGAGCAACTAATGAAAAACTGTTTTTT
>TRBV7-2|TRBD1|TRBJ1-6|many
CASSLLRDRGYNSPLHF
TGTGCCAGCAGCTTACTTAGGGACAGGGGTTATAATTCACCCCTCCACTTT
>TRBV7-2|NA|TRBJ2-2|NA
CASSGPRGASGELFF
TGTGCCAGCAGCGGGCCCCGCGGTGCGTCCGGGGAGCTGTTTTTT
>TRBV7-2|NA|TRBJ2-7|many
CASSPTLSEQYF
TGTGCCAGCAGCCCCACCCTTTCCGAGCAGTACTTC
>TRBV12-3/TRBV12-4|NA|TRBJ2-1|NA
CASSPLPPDSYNEQFF
TGTGCCAGCAGCCCACTCCCTCCGGACTCCTACAATGAGCAGTTCTTC
>TRBV19|TRBD2|TRBJ2-1|NA
CASSRGTSGYNEQFF
TGTGCCAGTAGTCGGGGGACTAGCGGCTACAATGAGCAGTTCTTC
>TRBV10-3|TRBD2|TRBJ2-1|NA
CAIRSLSGGRNNEQFF
TGTGCCATCAGATCTCTTAGCGGGGGGCGGAACAATGAGCAGTTCTTC
>TRBV6-5|TRBD1|TRBJ2-1|NA
CASSYSTGGAYNEQFF
TGTGCCAGCAGTTACTCTACAGGGGGCGCATACAATGAGCAGTTCTTC
>TRBV28|NA|TRBJ2-7|NA
CASSSGSGWRKQYF
TGTGCCAGCAGTTCGGGGTCGGGGTGGAGGAAGCAGTACTTC
>TRBV6-5|NA|TRBJ2-7|few
CASSYTGSSYEQYF
TGTGCCAGCAGTTACACCGGCTCCTCCTACGAGCAGTACTTC
>TRBV2|TRBD2|TRBJ2-7|few
CASSEISGSPEQYF
TGTGCCAGCAGTGAGATTAGCGGGAGTCCCGAGCAGTACTTC
>TRBV7-8|TRBD1|TRBJ2-2|NA
CASSRRGQGANTGELFF
TGTGCCAGCAGCCGTAGGGGACAGGGGGCGAACACCGGGGAGCTGTTTTTT
>TRBV7-2|TRBD2|TRBJ2-1|many
CASSHGTSGRAEQFF
TGTGCCAGCAGCCATGGGACTAGCGGGAGGGCTGAGCAGTTCTTC
>TRBV19|TRBD1|TRBJ2-1|NA
CASSMGSGQVYEQFF
TGTGCCAGTAGTATGGGATCGGGACAGGTGTATGAGCAGTTCTTC
>TRBV20-1|TRBD2|TRBJ2-3|NA
CSALAVTSTDTQYF
TGCAGTGCTCTAGCGGTGACTAGCACAGATACGCAGTATTTT
>TRBV24-1|NA|TRBJ2-5|NA
CATSAMGETQYF
TGTGCCACCAGTGCGATGGGAGAGACCCAGTACTTC
>TRBV2|NA|TRBJ1-4|NA
CASSQEDTGSDEKLFF
TGTGCCAGCAGCCAAGAGGACACAGGGTCGGATGAAAAACTGTTTTTT
>TRBV27|NA|TRBJ2-5|NA
CASSPAGTPAEGAQYF
TGTGCCAGCAGCCCAGCCGGGACGCCCGCCGAGGGGGCCCAGTACTTC
>TRBV11-2|TRBD1|TRBJ2-7|few
CASSLLPRQGPYEQYF
TGTGCCAGCAGCCTGCTCCCGAGACAGGGTCCCTACGAGCAGTACTTC
>TRBV19|NA|TRBJ1-1|NA
CASSMVDRLNTEAFF
TGTGCCAGTAGTATGGTTGACAGATTGAACACTGAAGCTTTCTTT
>TRBV6-2/TRBV6-3|NA|TRBJ2-1|NA
CASMNLGPFSYNEQFF
TGTGCCAGCATGAATCTGGGACCCTTTTCCTACAATGAGCAGTTCTTC
>TRBV4-1|NA|TRBJ1-2|NA
CASSLVVLDYNYGYTF
TGCGCCAGCAGCCTCGTTGTCCTCGACTATAACTATGGCTACACCTTC
>TRBV7-6|NA|TRBJ1-1|few
CASSEAENTEAFF
TGTGCCAGCAGCGAGGCGGAGAACACTGAAGCTTTCTTT
>TRBV7-2|NA|TRBJ1-2|NA
CASSLGGDQYGYTF
TGTGCCAGCAGCTTGGGGGGGGATCAGTATGGCTACACCTTC
>TRBV4-1|NA|TRBJ2-1|few
CASSQVTVVSSYNEQFF
TGCGCCAGCAGCCAAGTCACAGTGGTCAGCTCCTACAATGAGCAGTTCTTC
>TRBV7-9|NA|TRBJ1-1|few
CASTEGGKGTEAFF
TGTGCCAGCACCGAGGGGGGCAAGGGCACTGAAGCTTTCTTT
>TRBV23-1|TRBD1|TRBJ2-7|few
CASSQQGQGEILSEQYF
TGCGCCAGCAGTCAGCAGGGACAGGGGGAGATTCTGTCCGAGCAGTACTTC
>TRBV12-3/TRBV12-4|NA|TRBJ2-5|few
CASSGPIRPPGETQYF
TGTGCCAGCAGCGGTCCTATCCGGCCCCCAGGGGAGACCCAGTACTTC
>TRBV12-3/TRBV12-4|TRBD1|TRBJ1-2|few
CASILGRGRTNYGYTF
TGTGCCAGCATCCTTGGGAGGGGGCGTACTAACTATGGCTACACCTTC
>TRBV29-1|NA|TRBJ2-7|many
CSVVGYEQYF
TGCAGCGTTGTTGGCTACGAGCAGTACTTC
>TRBV2|NA|TRBJ2-1|NA
CASSEFHEQFF
TGTGCCAGCAGTGAATTCCATGAGCAGTTCTTC